The rows below give T cell receptor beta chains drawn from one sample of a study of neurological immune-mediated disorders. Via MiXCR, TCRdb re-called the 5' RACE reads, giving one row per CDR3 protein. The data show 50,000 or so distinct CDR3 sequences, 20% to 30% seen once. The source material was PBMCs. These receptors were collected from a woman in her 70s in good health. The CDR3 runs from the conserved cysteine through the conserved F or W. A D gene is named only where the DNA matches it firmly. Clone size is stated in some rows and not others, as once, few, many or a class when expanded.

v_call	clone_size	d_call	j_call	cdr3_aa	cdr3_nt
TRBV5-1	many	-	TRBJ2-5	CASSLDRDIRQETQYF	TGCGCCAGCAGCTTGGACCGGGACATTCGTCAAGAGACCCAGTACTTC
TRBV5-1	-	-	TRBJ1-1	CASSLMTDYTEAFF	TGCGCCAGCAGCTTAATGACAGATTACACTGAAGCTTTCTTT
TRBV12-3/TRBV12-4	-	-	TRBJ1-1	CASSPMGLGAAEAFF	TGTGCCAGCAGTCCTATGGGGCTAGGGGCGGCTGAAGCTTTCTTT
TRBV5-1	many	-	TRBJ1-1	CASSLARAEDGGFF	TGCGCCAGCAGCTTGGCCCGGGCCGAAGACGGGGGTTTCTTT
TRBV5-1	many	TRBD1	TRBJ2-1	CASSRDRGREQFF	TGCGCCAGCAGCCGGGACAGGGGCCGTGAGCAGTTCTTC
TRBV9	many	TRBD2	TRBJ2-1	CASSVEYWTSTEQFF	TGTGCCAGCAGCGTAGAGTATTGGACTAGCACTGAGCAGTTCTTC
TRBV27	-	-	TRBJ2-3	CATQGGTGGADTQYF	TGTGCCACCCAGGGGGGGACTGGGGGGGCAGATACGCAGTATTTT
TRBV5-1	-	-	TRBJ2-1	CASSPDSGTYNEQFF	TGCGCCAGCAGCCCAGATTCGGGGACCTACAATGAGCAGTTCTTC
TRBV7-2	-	TRBD1	TRBJ1-2	CASSSPMGGQGPRVYGYTF	TGTGCCAGCAGCTCTCCTATGGGGGGACAGGGGCCTCGAGTCTATGGCTACACCTTC
TRBV5-1	many	-	TRBJ1-2	CASSFTPGYGYTF	TGCGCCAGCAGCTTCACCCCGGGGTATGGCTACACCTTC
TRBV4-2	few	TRBD2	TRBJ2-3	CASSQEVLAGGRTQYF	TGTGCCAGCAGCCAAGAGGTCCTAGCGGGGGGGCGGACGCAGTATTTT
TRBV18	few	TRBD1	TRBJ1-2	CASSPRTGYTYGYTF	TGTGCCAGCTCACCAAGGACAGGGTATACCTATGGCTACACCTTC
TRBV4-1	-	-	TRBJ1-2	CASSQDPTGNYGYTF	TGCGCCAGCAGCCAAGATCCTACAGGGAACTATGGCTACACCTTC
TRBV7-2	few	TRBD1	TRBJ1-1	CASSFLQGRGTEAFF	TGTGCCAGCAGCTTCTTACAGGGGCGTGGAACTGAAGCTTTCTTT
TRBV5-1	-	-	TRBJ1-1	CASSLEGRAEAFF	TGCGCCAGCAGCTTAGAAGGTCGGGCTGAAGCTTTCTTT
TRBV29-1	many	TRBD2	TRBJ2-2	CSVGTSGTGELFF	TGCAGCGTGGGAACTAGCGGCACCGGGGAGCTGTTTTTT
TRBV5-1	many	TRBD2	TRBJ2-3	CASSPPGTSLTDTQYF	TGCGCCAGCAGCCCCCCCGGGACTAGTCTCACAGATACGCAGTATTTT
TRBV3-1	few	-	TRBJ2-3	CASSPAVPMGRKSTQYF	TGTGCCAGCAGCCCCGCGGTCCCTATGGGGCGGAAATCTACGCAGTATTTT
TRBV12-3/TRBV12-4	-	TRBD2	TRBJ2-5	CASSSPSSGGETQYF	TGTGCCAGCAGTTCACCATCTAGCGGGGGAGAGACCCAGTACTTC
TRBV20-1	many	TRBD2	TRBJ2-5	CSAADKASGVWETQYF	TGCAGTGCGGCGGATAAAGCTAGCGGGGTCTGGGAGACCCAGTACTTC
TRBV20-1	many	-	TRBJ1-4	CSASKDSSSREKLFF	TGCAGTGCTAGTAAGGACAGCTCAAGTCGTGAAAAACTGTTTTTT
TRBV5-1	many	-	TRBJ2-5	CASSFGVAETQYF	TGCGCCAGCAGCTTTGGGGTGGCAGAGACCCAGTACTTC
TRBV4-2	-	TRBD1	TRBJ2-7	CASSQGARDSYYEQYF	TGTGCCAGCAGCCAAGGGGCTCGGGACAGCTACTACGAGCAGTACTTC
TRBV2	many	-	TRBJ2-2	CASLGGPSNTGELFF	TGTGCCAGCCTCGGAGGACCTTCGAACACCGGGGAGCTGTTTTTT